This TCR beta chain came from a study of shared clonotypes between healthy human individuals. Concerning this clone itself: What it binds is not known.

TCRdb's copy holds only in-frame clones and misses some; the assay was immunoSEQ multiplex PCR. This sample yields about 1 million clones, of which roughly 75% are seen a single time; about 1.5% belongs to the top ten. Trimming took off 0 bases at V and 8 bases at J, with 14 bases between the two ends. CDR1 is SGDLS and CDR2 is YYNGEE in the germline V gene. This CDR3 comprises 14 residues. Study-level points and caveats: Clonotypes shared by all four sorted-subset donors had higher generation probabilities than non-shared clonotypes. In having few donors, the study represented limited genetic and exposure-history diversity.

The study drew its donors from healthy HIV-negative adults without recent acute infections or vaccinations. Source material: memory CD4+ T cells sorted from blood. Subset in this sample: CD45RA-negative fraction. The chain has TRBV9 and TRBJ1-2; D possibly corresponds to TRBD1 (6 bases). The sequence was obtained from a man between 18 and 29 years old in good health. CDR3 in amino acids: CASSVESRGGGYTF. The CDR3 DNA is TGTGCCAGCAGCGTAGAGTCCAGGGGCGGCGGCTACACCTTC.